This T cell receptor beta chain was retrieved from a study of molecular identifiers for immune sequencing clone quantification. About the study: Replicate experiments divided RNA from around 20,000 or 100,000 naive CD8 cells into five parts and sequenced four. Overall study findings and caveats: Underestimation of highly expanded clone sizes could arise where identical TCR molecules share a barcode.

CDR1 and CDR2 (germline): SQVTM, ANQGSEA. There are 14 residues in the CDR3. Trimming left V 4 bases short and J 0 bases short, with 13 bases between. Previously described methods with listed TCR primers produced the bulk TCR libraries. TCRdb processed the PCR reads anew with MiXCR; each CDR3 protein has one entry. The sample consists of 88,000 or so distinct CDR3 sequences, over 20% of them appearing once. This clonotype was counted at least ten times. The antigen remains undetermined. The chain employs TRBV29-1 and TRBJ2-7; D gene unclear. Sequenced input: naive CD8+ T cells from blood, with Jurkat cell RNA spiked in. Subset indicated: FACS-sorted CD8+CD4-CCR7+CD45RA+ naive T cells. The receptor was derived from a human donor in good health. Some libraries in this study had Jurkat cell RNA spiked in. For the CDR3, the DNA is TGCAGCGTTGTACTGGCTGACTTCTCCTACGAGCAGTACTTC. Its protein product is CSVVLADFSYEQYF.